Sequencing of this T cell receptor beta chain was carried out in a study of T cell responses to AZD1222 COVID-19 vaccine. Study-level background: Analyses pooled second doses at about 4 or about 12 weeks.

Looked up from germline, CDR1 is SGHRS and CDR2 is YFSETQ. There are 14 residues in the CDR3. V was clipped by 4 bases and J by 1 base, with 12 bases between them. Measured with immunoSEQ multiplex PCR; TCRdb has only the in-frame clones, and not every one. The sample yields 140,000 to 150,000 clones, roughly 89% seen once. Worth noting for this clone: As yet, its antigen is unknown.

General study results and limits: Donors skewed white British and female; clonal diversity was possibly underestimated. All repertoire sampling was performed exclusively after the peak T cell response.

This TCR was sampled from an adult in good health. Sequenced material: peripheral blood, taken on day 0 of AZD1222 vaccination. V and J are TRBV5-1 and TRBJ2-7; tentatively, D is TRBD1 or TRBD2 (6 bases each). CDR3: CASSITGRSYEQYF. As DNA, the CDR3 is TGCGCCAGCAGCATCACAGGGAGGTCCTACGAGCAGTACTTC.